The clone carrying this TCR beta chain was picked up one time. What it binds is not known. Germline-derived CDR1 and CDR2 are LGHDT and YNNKEL (reference sequence). The V gene lost 5 bases and the J gene lost 2 bases, with 9 bases spanning the gap. The CDR3 spans 13 residues. The record originates from a study of post-analysis software for immune sequencing data. About the study: The courses of disease that were included comprised relapsing-remitting, secondary progressive and progressive-relapsing multiple sclerosis.

Tagging with unique molecular identifiers was a feature of the TCR beta cDNA libraries. A population of about 0.95 to 10 million T cells gave rise to about half a million cDNA molecules. TCRdb re-derived calls from the PCR reads in MiXCR, one entry per CDR3 protein. Of 600,000 to 750,000 distinct CDR3 sequences in the sample, over 45% were seen once. Study outcomes and limitations: Higher frequency in patients than in controls was seen for about five TRBV segments, with TRBV5-6, TRBV5-1 and TRBV20-1 among them.

The sequence derives from a girl aged 2 to 9 with multiple sclerosis. Material: blood. The gene calls are TRBV3-1 and TRBJ1-2; D not certain. The CDR3: CASSSHWNYGYTF. DNA for the CDR3: TGTGCCAGCAGCTCTCACTGGAACTATGGCTACACCTTC.